The present T cell receptor (beta chain) was sequenced within a study of cytomegalovirus exposure and HLA in healthy donors (dated by TCRdb to the late 2010s). About the full investigation: The 666 repertoires of the first cohort and the roughly 110 validation repertoires were produced on the same platform, according to a later analysis. The study aimed to test whether cataloging public T cell receptors could reveal signatures of past pathogen exposure. A separate validation cohort of 100 to 150 different subjects was used in addition to the roughly 720-subject first cohort. To predict cytomegalovirus infection status, the study combined high-throughput TCR immunosequencing, statistical association of individual TCRs with disease status, and machine learning.

Donors formed part of the validation cohort, which comprised 95 to 150 subjects and was distinct from the first cohort of 666 subjects. The library was built by means of the immunoSEQ multiplex PCR assay. Under the source paper's analysis protocol: A statistical classification framework was built for diagnosing cytomegalovirus status from the catalog of TCR beta chain sequences. TCRdb stores this immuneACCESS table with in-frame sequences only. Part of the clones is absent; in the studies checked, under half of the shortfall reflects unresolved V genes, and no reason is known for the rest. V and J calls and clone size are as listed in that table; D and trimming were resolved from the DNA. The sample contains 150,000 or so clones, approximately 92% of them found a single time. More than 0.95% of the sample comes from the top ten. Concerning this clone: The antigen this receptor binds is unknown. No qualities accompany the bases; no much larger clone lies one base away.

Paper-wide results and their limitations: The study gave a list of 150 to 200 TCR beta chains associated with cytomegalovirus. The authors suggested that the approach could potentially be generalized to other disease states and immunological phenotypes. Most TCR sequences were observed very rarely across donors, whereas some public TCRs were present in many individuals. All 120 or so repertoires were used to score co-occurrence in the validation cohort in a later analysis, because that analysis had no HLA typing for the cohort. In vitro tests confirmed that a few of the cytomegalovirus-associated TCR beta chains recognize cytomegalovirus antigens. Cytomegalovirus status was reported to be diagnosed by the classifier with high specificity and sensitivity in both the original and validation cohorts. Subsequent analysis determined that TCRs grouped into clusters in the first cohort also showed a tendency toward co-occurrence across the 90 to 150 validation repertoires, and approximately 93% of cluster scores exceeded 0.

The CDR3 holds 13 amino acids from the cysteine to the phenylalanine. Only CDR3 DNA is held: 39 bases, read in frame from base 1. CDR1 is given as LGHNT and CDR2 as FRNRAP, both from the germline V gene. The germline ends are 5 bases apart after V is trimmed by 7 bases and J by 1 base. The V and J genes are TRBV12-5 and TRBJ2-6; the D region possibly corresponds to TRBD2 (5 bases align). The sequence came from a woman under 30 in good health and CMV-seronegative. The sample consisted of PBMCs. The DNA sequence follows: TGTGCTAGTGCGGGATCTGGGGCCAACGTCCTGACTTTC. Translated, it reads CASAGSGANVLTF.